Below are 9 T cell receptor beta chains sequenced from a single sample in a study of monozygotic twins with inflammatory bowel disease. For each CDR3 protein, TCRdb gives one entry from its re-call of the 5' RACE reads, without DNA. This sample contains roughly 160,000 distinct CDR3 sequences. Sequenced input: blood. Receptors originate from a human donor with ulcerative colitis or Crohn's disease, or a healthy co-twin of an affected twin (not recorded which).

The chain couples TRBV11-2 to TRBJ1-1; TCRdb calls TRBD1, which cannot be checked without DNA. Germline CDR1 is SGHAT and CDR2 is FQNNGV. The CDR3 length is 16 residues. The CDR3 spells CASTPLMTGWDTEAFF.

This chain uses TRBV10-3 with TRBJ2-2. This CDR3 contains 15 residues. CDR1 and CDR2 from the germline V gene are ENHRY and SYGVKD. The CDR3 loop is CAISEGGLSTGELFF.

This sequence joins TRBV5-1 and TRBJ2-7; TCRdb's D call of TRBD1 is untestable without DNA. The germline gives CDR1 SGHRS, CDR2 YFSETQ. The CDR3 is made up of 14 amino acids. CDR3 protein: CASSFGTGAYEQYF.

The chain couples TRBV19 to TRBJ2-1; the D call of TRBD1 rests on TCRdb alone, since no DNA is present to check it. The CDR3 spans 17 residues. The V gene's germline CDR1 is LNHDA and CDR2 SQIVND (reference sequence). CDR3 loop: CASSIVHGRGQAAEQFF. Full variable domain (outside the CDR3, taken from reference TRBV19 and TRBJ2-1): DGGITQSPKYLFRKEGQNVTLSCEQNLNHDAMYWYRQDPGQGLRLIYYSQIVNDFQKGDIAEGYSVSREKKESFPLTVTSAQKNPTAFYLCASSIVHGRGQAAEQFFGPGTRLTVL.

V usage is TRBV12-1 and J usage is TRBJ2-5. TRBV12-1 corresponds to a pseudogene. This CDR3 comprises 14 residues. CDR3 residues: CASSFTGIQETQYF.

The gene calls are TRBV20-1 and TRBJ2-1; TCRdb's assignment of TRBD1 cannot be checked, as there is no DNA. The CDR3 runs to 13 residues. CDR1 and CDR2 (germline): DFQATT, SNEGSKA (reference sequence). The CDR3 protein is CSARKGAYNEQFF.

CDR3 sequence: CSARDLRGGDQPQHF. The J gene is TRBJ1-5, the V gene TRBV20-1; TCRdb designates TRBD1, a call that cannot be tested without DNA. The CDR3 loop spans 15 amino acids. Germline CDR1 reads DFQATT; CDR2 reads SNEGSKA (reference sequence).

The chain is built from TRBV7-6 and TRBJ2-1; TCRdb designates TRBD2, a call that cannot be tested without DNA. This CDR3 is built from 15 residues. Germline V gives CDR1 SGHVS, CDR2 FNYEAQ. The CDR3 region is CASSSSSGTYNEQFF.

The chain has TRBV28 and TRBJ1-5. The CDR3 sequence is 11 residues long. Germline CDR1 is MDHEN and CDR2 is SYDVKM. This CDR3 reads CASSADQPQHF. Combining the CDR3 with reference TRBV28 and TRBJ1-5 gives the whole variable domain DVKVTQSSRYLVKRTGEKVFLECVQDMDHENMFWYRQDPGLGLRLIYFSYDVKMKEKGDIPEGYSVSREKKERFSLILESASTNQTSMYLCASSADQPQHFGDGTRLSIL.